Below, 23 T cell receptor beta chains from the same sample are listed, as sequenced in a study of PD-1 blockade in classical Hodgkin lymphoma. The table came from immunoSEQ multiplex PCR; TCRdb's copy has only in-frame clones and leaves some out. Among some 41,000 clones listed, about 79% were seen once. Each of the patients experienced relapse following autologous stem cell transplantation, and their brentuximab vedotin exposure differed. This specimen was peripheral blood mononuclear cells (PBMCs), taken at baseline. The receptors were gathered from a human donor with classical Hodgkin lymphoma.

The rearrangement uses TRBV29-1 and TRBJ2-1; 10 bases are shared with TRBD2. This CDR3 comprises 15 residues. CDR1 is SQVTM and CDR2 is ANQGSEA in the germline V gene. V gave up 3 bases and J gave up 2 bases; unmatched junction bases: 4. The chain's CDR3 is CSVEVAGGAYNEQFF. In nucleotides, the CDR3 is TGCAGCGTTGAGGTAGCGGGAGGAGCCTACAATGAGCAGTTCTTC.

In its sample, this clone was seen a few times. The J gene is TRBJ1-2, the V gene TRBV19, with 9 bases matching TRBD1. V gave up 4 bases and J gave up 5 bases; unmatched junction bases: 5. This CDR3 region has 14 residues. Germline-derived CDR1 and CDR2 are LNHDA and SQIVND (reference sequence). In DNA, the CDR3 is TGTGCCAGTAGTAGGACAGGGGCAGGTTATGGCTACACCTTC. It encodes CASSRTGAGYGYTF.

V usage is TRBV7-9 and J usage is TRBJ2-5, with 14 bases aligning to TRBD2. Germline values: CDR1 SEHNR, CDR2 FQNEAQ (reference sequence). The CDR3 loop spans 15 amino acids. The J segment lost 5 bases and the V segment lost 4 bases, leaving 3 bases of the junction unmatched. CDR3 sequence reads: CASSSGLAGVETQYF. The CDR3 DNA reads TGTGCCAGCAGCTCGGGACTAGCGGGAGTTGAGACCCAGTACTTC.

This chain connects TRBV2 to TRBJ2-2; D is perhaps TRBD2 (5 bases). CDR3 length: 14 amino acids. Germline V gives CDR1 SNHLY, CDR2 FYNNEI. The V end lost 8 bases, the J end lost 3 bases, and 13 bases lay between the germline ends. The CDR3 protein is CASCAGRDTGELFF. In DNA form, the CDR3 reads TGTGCCAGCTGCGCGGGCCGGGACACCGGGGAGCTGTTTTTT.

This clone was counted a few times. The chain has TRBV27 and TRBJ2-7; D remains ambiguous. The CDR3 is 13 amino acids. Looked up from germline, CDR1 is MNHEY and CDR2 is SMNVEV (reference sequence). V was shortened by 5 bases and J by 9 bases, with 17 bases between the two germline ends. The CDR3, as DNA: TGTGCCAGCAGTGCCAGTCGGACGGCCGGGCAGTACTTC. It codes for CASSASRTAGQYF.

The chain joins TRBV7-2 to TRBJ2-5, with D possibly TRBD1 on 6 matching bases. Germline V gives CDR1 SGHTA, CDR2 FQGNSA. The CDR3 is made up of 13 amino acids. Trimming took off 5 bases at V and 4 bases at J, with 11 bases between the two ends. The CDR3 DNA is TGTGCCAGCAGCCCAACAGGGAGAGAGACCCAGTACTTC. Its translation is CASSPTGRETQYF.

This clone was seen repeatedly, ten times or more. This chain uses TRBV28 with TRBJ1-2, with 7 bases fitting TRBD1. The ends lost 6 bases at V and 7 bases at J; junction bases unmatched: 8. Germline V gene sequence: CDR1 MDHEN, CDR2 SYDVKM. The CDR3 runs to 13 residues. Here the CDR3 DNA reads TGTGCCAGCAGAGCTCAGGGGGAGGGTGGCTACACCTTC. Translation gives CASRAQGEGGYTF.

The rearrangement uses TRBV28 and TRBJ1-2, with 9 bases matching TRBD1. Germline CDR1 is MDHEN and CDR2 is SYDVKM. The CDR3 loop spans 12 amino acids. Losses at the gene ends were 6 bases for V and 4 bases for J; bases not matched to a gene: 0. Written as DNA, the CDR3 is TGTGCCAGCAGGACAGGGGGCTATGGCTACACCTTC. It specifies CASRTGGYGYTF.

V is TRBV29-1 and J is TRBJ1-2; D possibly corresponds to TRBD1 (6 bases). From germline, CDR1 is SQVTM and CDR2 ANQGSEA. V was pared by 5 bases and J by 4 bases, with 17 bases between. The CDR3 spans 14 residues. In nucleotides, the CDR3 is TGCAGCGTTCGACACACAGGGAGCCTCTATGGCTACACCTTC. It encodes CSVRHTGSLYGYTF.

The DNA of the CDR3 is TGTGCCAGCAGTATAACTGCGGAGAGTGTAACAGATACGCAGTATTTT. Protein sequence: CASSITAESVTDTQYF. The rearrangement links TRBV28 to TRBJ2-3; D is unclear. Deletions cut 5 bases from V and 3 bases from J, with 18 bases between. This CDR3 comprises 16 residues. CDR1 and CDR2 from the germline V gene are MDHEN and SYDVKM.

The J gene is TRBJ2-7, the V gene TRBV7-3, with a weak D call TRBD2 (5 bases). Trimming pared 2 bases from V and 0 bases from J, leaving 8 bases between. Germline V lookup: CDR1 SGHTA, CDR2 FQGTGA. CDR3 length equals 14 residues. As DNA, the CDR3 is TGTGCCAGCAGCTTACGGAGGCCCTCCTACGAGCAGTACTTC. Protein: CASSLRRPSYEQYF.

V gene TRBV5-1 combines with J gene TRBJ1-6; unclear D gene. Germline CDR1 SGHRS, CDR2 YFSETQ. The CDR3 is 13 residues long. V lost 6 bases to trimming and J lost 8 bases, with 12 bases between them. The CDR3 here is CASKEGDDSPLHF. As DNA, the CDR3 is TGCGCCAGCAAGGAGGGTGATGATTCACCCCTCCACTTT.

V gene TRBV6-6 combines with J gene TRBJ2-2, with a weak D call TRBD2 (5 bases). Germline CDR1 reads MNHNY; CDR2 reads SVGAGI (reference sequence). This CDR3 has 15 residues. V was pared by 4 bases and J by 0 bases, with 9 bases between. This CDR3 reads CASSLRAANTGELFF. CDR3 in DNA: TGTGCCAGCAGTTTGCGGGCGGCGAACACCGGGGAGCTGTTTTTT.

This chain connects TRBV6-5 to TRBJ2-7; possible D gene TRBD1, 6 bases. Looked up from germline, CDR1 is MNHEY and CDR2 is SVGAGI. This CDR3 contains 13 residues. V was trimmed by 6 bases and J by 2 bases, leaving 11 bases between them. The CDR3 nucleotides are TGTGCCAGCAGCCGTGGGACAACCTACGAGCAGTACTTC. Residues: CASSRGTTYEQYF.

This clone occurred a few times. V usage is TRBV27 and J usage is TRBJ2-1, with 7 bases identical to TRBD1. The CDR3 covers 15 residues. V trimming: 4 bases; J trimming: 0 bases; junction bases outside the gene matches: 3. From germline, CDR1 is MNHEY and CDR2 SMNVEV (reference sequence). The CDR3 coding sequence is TGTGCCAGCAGTTGGGACAGCCTCTCCTACAATGAGCAGTTCTTC. Its translation: CASSWDSLSYNEQFF.

The chain recombines TRBV7-9 with TRBJ2-3; 10 bases line up with TRBD2. There are 16 residues in the CDR3. Germline CDR1 is SEHNR and CDR2 is FQNEAQ (reference sequence). V trimming: 5 bases; J trimming: 1 base; junction bases outside the gene matches: 6. The CDR3 region is CASSRGLADRTDTQYF. The CDR3 DNA sequence: TGTGCCAGCAGCCGAGGACTAGCGGACCGCACAGATACGCAGTATTTT. Filled out from reference TRBV7-9 and TRBJ2-3, the complete variable domain reads DTGVSQNPRHKITKRGQNVTFRCDPISEHNRLYWYRQTLGQGPEFLTYFQNEAQLEKSRLLSDRFSAERPKGSFSTLEIQRTEQGDSAMYLCASSRGLADRTDTQYFGPGTRLTVL.

The chain has TRBV10-1 and TRBJ1-1, with TRBD1 identical over 7 bases. Unmatched junction bases numbered 8, after V lost 6 bases and J lost 4 bases. This CDR3 comprises 14 residues. In germline, CDR1 is WNHNN, CDR2 SYGVQD (reference sequence). The CDR3 DNA reads as TGCGCCAGCAGCCCCACAGGGGAGTTCACTGAAGCTTTCTTT. Translating it yields CASSPTGEFTEAFF.

Concerning this clone: The sample holds other DNA sequences that translate to the same CDR3. The V gene is TRBV7-2, the J gene TRBJ1-2, with 8 bases aligning to TRBD1. V was clipped by 4 bases and J by 4 bases; unmatched bases: 2. This CDR3 contains 13 residues. CDR1 is SGHTA, CDR2 FQGNSA, per germline. CDR3 nucleotides: TGTGCCAGCAGCTCAGGACAGGGCTATGGCTACACCTTC. Encoded protein: CASSSGQGYGYTF.

This rearrangement joins TRBV7-9 to TRBJ2-5; D may correspond to TRBD1 or TRBD2 (5 bases each). TRBJ2-7 matches the DNA end more closely, so the J call is doubtful. Germline V gives CDR1 SEHNR, CDR2 FQNEAQ (reference sequence). This CDR3 comprises 14 residues. The CDR3 spells CASSLAGVFYEQYF. The CDR3 DNA follows: TGTGCCAGCAGCTTAGCGGGGGTGTTCTACGAGCAGTACTTC.

This clone showed up just once. The chain couples TRBV28 to TRBJ1-1; unclear D gene. The germline CDR1 and CDR2 sequences are MDHEN and SYDVKM. Deletions cut 7 bases from V and 1 base from J, with 16 bases between. CDR3 length: 15 amino acids. The chain's CDR3 is CASNTPATTNTEAFF. The CDR3 DNA is TGTGCCAGCAATACACCGGCGACGACGAACACTGAAGCTTTCTTT.

The genes are TRBV5-1 and TRBJ1-4; 12 bases align to TRBD1. Germline CDR1 and CDR2: SGHRS and YFSETQ. The V segment lost 7 bases and the J segment 7 bases; nucleotides outside the gene matches: 8. This CDR3 region has 15 residues. The CDR3 bases are TGCGCCAGCGCCCCCGGGACAGGGGGCTCTGAAAAACTGTTTTTT. Amino acids: CASAPGTGGSEKLFF.

This chain links TRBV19 with TRBJ2-3, with D possibly matching TRBD1 (5 bases). CDR3 length: 14 residues. CDR1 is LNHDA and CDR2 is SQIVND in the germline V gene (reference sequence). V gave up 5 bases and J gave up 3 bases, with 12 bases separating them. DNA for the CDR3: TGTGCCAGTAGTGACAACAGGAGAACAGATACGCAGTATTTT. Residues: CASSDNRRTDTQYF.

This chain joins TRBV5-1 and TRBJ2-2; D not resolved. V was pared by 2 bases and J by 3 bases, with 2 bases between. The CDR3 extends over 12 amino acids. Germline CDR1 and CDR2: SGHRS and YFSETQ. CDR3: CASSFYTGELFF. For the CDR3, the DNA is TGCGCCAGCAGCTTCTACACCGGGGAGCTGTTTTTT.